The 25 T cell receptor beta chains in this list originate from one sample, sequenced in a study of response to subunit inactivated influenza vaccine. From the RT-PCR reads, TCRdb called clonotypes with MiXCR, one entry per CDR3 protein. Of about 520,000 distinct CDR3 sequences listed, approximately 7.2% are singletons. This sample comprised PBMCs from blood, obtained around 25 months after vaccination. The receptor set was obtained from a man between 45 and 75 years old who received an inactivated influenza vaccine.

V and J are TRBV25-1 and TRBJ1-4; D is undetermined. Trimming took off 7 bases at V and 3 bases at J, with 12 bases between the two ends. The CDR3 has 14 residues. Germline CDR1 MGHDK, CDR2 SYGVNS. Here the CDR3 DNA reads TGTGCCAGCAACCCGCACGGGTCTAATGAAAAACTGTTTTTT. Protein sequence: CASNPHGSNEKLFF.

This clonotype was recorded at least ten times. The chain is built from TRBV9 and TRBJ1-2; 8 bases are a match to TRBD1. The junction had 9 bases not matched to a gene; V was cut back by 3 bases and J by 2 bases. This CDR3 is 16 amino acids long. Germline V gives CDR1 SGDLS, CDR2 YYNGEE. CDR3 nucleotide sequence: TGTGCCAGCAGCGCCCGGACAGGGAATCTCAACTATGGCTACACCTTC. Protein: CASSARTGNLNYGYTF.

This clonotype was seen many times. The chain combines TRBV29-1 with TRBJ2-7; 10 bases are a match to TRBD1. The CDR3 totals 15 residues. V gave up 1 base and J gave up 3 bases; unmatched junction bases: 6. Germline-derived CDR1 and CDR2 are SQVTM and ANQGSEA. In nucleotides, the CDR3 is TGCAGCGTTGAAGGAGGTCGGGACAGGGGCTACGAGCAGTACTTC. As protein: CSVEGGRDRGYEQYF.

CDR3 in DNA: TGCAGTGCTAGACGCCAACGCGGGACACTGTTTGCGGATACGCAGTATTTT. Translating gives CSARRQRGTLFADTQYF. This rearrangement joins TRBV20-1 to TRBJ2-3; perhaps D is TRBD1 or TRBD2 (6 bases each). Trimming stripped 2 bases from V and 6 bases from J, with 24 bases between. The CDR3 loop spans 17 amino acids. Germline CDR1 DFQATT, CDR2 SNEGSKA (reference sequence).

This clonotype was picked up many times. The J gene is TRBJ2-1, the V gene TRBV3-1, with 16 positions matching TRBD2. The CDR3 runs 16 residues. Germline V lookup: CDR1 LGHDT, CDR2 YNNKEL (reference sequence). V gave up 4 bases and J gave up 10 bases; unmatched junction bases: 7. The CDR3 spells CASSPGTSGRAKEQFF. In DNA, the CDR3 is TGTGCCAGCAGCCCTGGGACTAGCGGGAGGGCCAAGGAGCAGTTCTTC.

In this sample, this clonotype turned up many times. This chain connects TRBV5-6 to TRBJ2-3; D unclear. Looked up from germline, CDR1 is SGHDT and CDR2 is YYEEEE. Trimming cost V 1 base and J 0 bases, with 12 bases left between them. The CDR3 length is 16 residues. CDR3 in amino acids: CASSLYRGTSTDTQYF. The CDR3 bases are TGTGCCAGCAGCTTGTATCGCGGTACTAGCACAGATACGCAGTATTTT.

The chain is built from TRBV3-1 and TRBJ1-2, with D perhaps TRBD1 (5 bases). The CDR3 is made up of 15 amino acids. With 0 bases removed from V and 2 bases from J, the gap between germline ends came to 10 bases. Germline CDR1 and CDR2: LGHDT and YNNKEL (reference sequence). The CDR3 nucleotides are TGTGCCAGCAGCCAAGATTTTACAGGCAACTATGGCTACACCTTC. This translates into CASSQDFTGNYGYTF.

This clonotype has only a few counts. This chain joins TRBV6-1 and TRBJ1-1; D is undetermined. Germline CDR1 reads MNHNS; CDR2 reads SASEGT. The germline V and J ends were trimmed by 5 bases and 4 bases, with 14 bases remaining between them. The CDR3 is made up of 14 amino acids. Here the CDR3 reads CASSTSPGGTEAFF. CDR3 nucleotide sequence: TGTGCCAGCAGTACCTCCCCGGGTGGCACTGAAGCTTTCTTT.

The sample holds many counts of this clonotype. The genes are TRBV28 and TRBJ1-5; D possibly corresponds to TRBD1 (6 bases). The germline V gene encodes CDR1 MDHEN and CDR2 SYDVKM. This CDR3 spans 14 amino acids. V lost 5 bases, J lost 7 bases, and 15 bases lay in between. The CDR3 nucleotides read TGTGCCAGCAGTCTAGTCAGGGGCGGCCAGCCCCAGCATTTT. Translated: CASSLVRGGQPQHF.

This clonotype has a count of ten or more. This chain links TRBV28 with TRBJ2-5; TRBD2 is a possible D gene (5 bases). The CDR3 consists of 15 residues. V shed 6 bases and J shed 5 bases, with 19 bases lying between them. Germline V gene lookup returns CDR1 MDHEN and CDR2 SYDVKM. The CDR3 spells CASSTRGRSVETQYF. The CDR3 coding sequence is TGTGCCAGCAGCACCCGTGGGAGATCCGTTGAGACCCAGTACTTC.

This clonotype was seen a few times. This chain connects TRBV7-2 to TRBJ2-3; D is ambiguous. The CDR3 loop spans 15 amino acids. Trimming removed 3 bases at V and 2 bases at J, with 12 bases between. The germline CDR1 and CDR2 sequences are SGHTA and FQGNSA. CDR3 sequence: CASSFSGKNTDTQYF. The DNA of the CDR3 is TGTGCCAGCAGCTTCTCCGGAAAAAACACAGATACGCAGTATTTT. Drawing the rest from reference TRBV7-2 and TRBJ2-3, the complete variable domain is GAGVSQSPSNKVTEKGKDVELRCDPISGHTALYWYRQSLGQGLEFLIYFQGNSAPDKSGLPSDRFSAERTGGSVSTLTIQRTQQEDSAVYLCASSFSGKNTDTQYFGPGTRLTVL.

J is TRBJ2-7 and V is TRBV4-2; 8 bases are shared with TRBD1. The V and J ends lost 0 bases and 3 bases, in that order; junction bases with no gene match: 7. The CDR3 extends over 16 amino acids. Germline-derived CDR1 and CDR2 are LGHNA and YNFKEQ. The CDR3 nucleotides are TGTGCCAGCAGCCAAGACGTGGGACAGGAATACTACGAGCAGTACTTC. Translated, it gives CASSQDVGQEYYEQYF.

This chain links TRBV10-3 with TRBJ1-6; D perhaps matches TRBD1 (5 bases). The germline CDR1 and CDR2 sequences are ENHRY and SYGVKD. V was trimmed by 8 bases and J by 0 bases, leaving 17 bases between them. The CDR3 has 17 residues. In nucleotides, the CDR3 is TGTGCCATCCTCGAGGAAACAGGTAGCTCCTATAATTCACCCCTCCACTTT. Translation gives CAILEETGSSYNSPLHF.

There are a few counts of this clonotype. The rearrangement uses TRBV6-2 or TRBV6-3 and TRBJ1-5; a weak D match, TRBD1 (6 bases). CDR3 size: 15 residues. V gave up 6 bases and J gave up 7 bases, with 19 bases separating them. Germline-derived CDR1 and CDR2 are MNHEY and SVGEGT. The CDR3 DNA is TGTGCCAGCAGCCCACTTCCCTCAGGGGACCAGCCCCAGCATTTT. This encodes CASSPLPSGDQPQHF.

This clonotype showed up just a few times. The chain is built from TRBV20-1 and TRBJ2-7; perhaps TRBD1 as D (5 bases). Germline V lookup: CDR1 DFQATT, CDR2 SNEGSKA (reference sequence). V shed 8 bases and J shed 1 base, with 12 bases lying between them. The CDR3 loop spans 12 amino acids. CDR3 sequence: CSTSTGSYEQYF. CDR3 bases: TGCAGTACCAGTACAGGATCCTACGAGCAGTACTTC.

This clonotype was observed at least ten times. This sequence joins TRBV6-7 and TRBJ2-3; D may be TRBD1 or TRBD2 (5 bases each). TRBV6-7 is an ORF; its function is uncertain. Between the trimmed V and J ends, which lost 8 bases and 1 base, there was a span of 19 bases. This CDR3 has 16 amino acids. CDR3 bases: TGTGCCAGCGGCTGCGGTACGGGGCTCGGCACAGATACGCAGTATTTT. Translated: CASGCGTGLGTDTQYF.

This clonotype occurred a few times. The chain couples TRBV5-4 to TRBJ1-6; 7 nucleotides match TRBD1. Trimming at V came to 2 bases and at J to 7 bases, leaving 3 bases not matched to a gene. Germline V CDR1 and CDR2: SGHNT, YYREEE (reference sequence). CDR3 length equals 14 residues. The CDR3 protein is CASSFQQGNSPLHF. DNA for the CDR3: TGTGCCAGCAGCTTTCAACAGGGGAATTCACCCCTCCACTTT.

This clonotype was seen a few times. The chain is built from TRBV6-2 or TRBV6-3 and TRBJ1-5, with D possibly matching TRBD1 (6 bases). This CDR3 comprises 14 residues. Germline V gives CDR1 MNHEY, CDR2 SVGEGT. V was clipped by 7 bases and J by 5 bases, with 15 bases between them. CDR3 DNA: TGTGCCAGCATTAGAGCGGGGGCCCATCAGCCCCAGCATTTT. Translating gives CASIRAGAHQPQHF.

The J gene is TRBJ2-2, the V gene TRBV7-6; TRBD2 matches 10 bases. CDR1 is SGHVS and CDR2 is FNYEAQ in the germline V gene. CDR3 length equals 15 residues. V gave up 5 bases and J gave up 5 bases; unmatched junction bases: 5. Written as DNA, the CDR3 is TGTGCCAGCAGCGCCCTAGCGGGGGCTACCGGGGAGCTGTTTTTT. Encoded protein: CASSALAGATGELFF.

This clonotype has just a few counts. The chain is built from TRBV28 and TRBJ2-3; D may be TRBD2 (6 bases). CDR1 is MDHEN, CDR2 SYDVKM, per germline. The ends were cut back, 3 bases at V and 4 bases at J, with 8 bases in the middle. The CDR3 extends over 13 amino acids. Here the CDR3 reads CASSFRLADTQYF. CDR3 coding DNA: TGTGCCAGCAGTTTCCGACTAGCAGATACGCAGTATTTT.

The chain uses TRBV12-3 or TRBV12-4 and TRBJ2-7; tentatively, D is TRBD1 (5 bases). This CDR3 comprises 13 residues. Between the trimmed V and J ends, which lost 3 bases and 4 bases, there was a span of 10 bases. The CDR3 DNA reads as TGTGCCAGCAGTTTTTCTAGGGGATACGAGCAGTACTTC. It encodes CASSFSRGYEQYF.

The rearrangement uses TRBV9 and TRBJ1-2, with D unresolved. From germline, CDR1 is SGDLS and CDR2 YYNGEE. The germline V and J ends were trimmed by 0 bases and 8 bases, with 8 bases remaining between them. The CDR3 length is 12 residues. CDR3 residues: CASSVAGDGYTF. Here the CDR3 DNA reads TGTGCCAGCAGCGTAGCTGGCGACGGCTACACCTTC.

This clonotype was counted a few times. The chain joins TRBV10-3 to TRBJ2-1; TRBD1 might be the D (5 bases). CDR3 length equals 11 residues. V lost 5 bases and J 14 bases, leaving 13 bases between the germline ends. Germline assignment: CDR1 ENHRY and CDR2 SYGVKD. In DNA form, the CDR3 reads TGTGCCATCAGTAGAGGACAATTTAAGTTCTTC. Its protein is CAISRGQFKFF.

This clonotype was counted ten times or more. The CDR3 DNA reads as TGCGCCAGCAGCTCAGACGGTGCCCAAGAGACCCAGTACTTC. This translates into CASSSDGAQETQYF. The chain joins TRBV5-1 to TRBJ2-5, with no clear D. This CDR3 region has 14 residues. CDR1 is SGHRS, CDR2 YFSETQ, per germline. V was shortened by 3 bases and J by 1 base, with 10 bases between the two germline ends.

This clonotype was observed a handful of times. CDR3 nucleotides: TGTGCCAGCAGCTTAGCTGGGGACCCCGACCCGAACACCGGGGAGCTGTTTTTT. Protein: CASSLAGDPDPNTGELFF. The chain recombines TRBV11-1 with TRBJ2-2; D tentatively reads TRBD1 or TRBD2 (5 bases each). The CDR3 has 18 residues. V lost 0 bases and J 0 bases, leaving 14 bases between the germline ends. Germline CDR1 reads SGHAT; CDR2 reads FQDESV (reference sequence).